Below are 10 T cell receptor beta chains sequenced from a single sample in a study of OX40 agonist ivuxolimab in advanced cancers. Generated by immunoSEQ multiplex PCR, the TCRdb table keeps only in-frame clones and is missing some. The table has 90,000 or so clones, 92% seen once. Sequenced material: CD4+ or CD8+ T cells sorted from blood, taken in a trial of the OX40 agonist ivuxolimab. These receptors all stem from an adult with an advanced solid tumor such as melanoma, head and neck, liver or kidney cancer.

This clone has a single count. The chain joins TRBV28 to TRBJ1-2, with unresolved D. Germline V CDR1 and CDR2: MDHEN, SYDVKM. This CDR3 region has 11 residues. Trimming took off 5 bases at V and 4 bases at J, with 5 bases between the two ends. The DNA for the CDR3 is TGTGCCAGCAGTGGCGCCTATGGCTACACCTTC. Its protein product is CASSGAYGYTF.

The chain couples TRBV7-2 to TRBJ2-7; TRBD1 matches at 7 bases. Germline-derived CDR1 and CDR2 are SGHTA and FQGNSA. The V segment lost 8 bases and the J segment 2 bases; nucleotides outside the gene matches: 3. The CDR3 totals 12 residues. The CDR3 reads CASGDRAYEQYF. Here the CDR3 DNA reads TGTGCCAGCGGGGACAGAGCCTACGAGCAGTACTTC. The full variable domain, its missing parts supplied by reference TRBV7-2 and TRBJ2-7, is GAGVSQSPSNKVTEKGKDVELRCDPISGHTALYWYRQSLGQGLEFLIYFQGNSAPDKSGLPSDRFSAERTGGSVSTLTIQRTQQEDSAVYLCASGDRAYEQYFGPGTRLTVT.

In its sample, this clone was seen once. The chain combines TRBV7-3 with TRBJ2-7, with D possibly matching TRBD2 (6 bases). Per germline, CDR1 SGHTA and CDR2 FQGTGA. Trimming stripped 6 bases from V and 3 bases from J, with 15 bases between. CDR3 length: 14 amino acids. CDR3 nucleotide sequence: TGTGCCAGCAGTCCTATAGCGGAGAACTACGAGCAGTACTTC. The encoded protein is CASSPIAENYEQYF.

This chain uses TRBV28 with TRBJ2-7; TRBD2 matches 10 bases. Germline assignment: CDR1 MDHEN and CDR2 SYDVKM. V lost 6 bases, J lost 3 bases, and 5 bases stayed unmatched. CDR3 length equals 14 residues. This chain's CDR3 is CASREREGLYEQYF. CDR3 nucleotides: TGTGCCAGCAGAGAGCGGGAGGGCCTCTACGAGCAGTACTTC.

V gene TRBV6-1 combines with J gene TRBJ1-5; D not certain. Germline CDR1 is MNHNS and CDR2 is SASEGT. V lost 3 bases and J 5 bases, leaving 5 bases between the germline ends. The length of the CDR3 is 12 residues. In DNA form, the CDR3 reads TGTGCCAGCAGTGACGGGTATCAGCCCCAGCATTTT. The encoded protein is CASSDGYQPQHF.

V gene TRBV6-6 combines with J gene TRBJ2-6; D unclear. Germline assignment: CDR1 MNHNY and CDR2 SVGAGI (reference sequence). Trimming removed 7 bases from V and 0 bases from J, with 7 bases in between. The CDR3 runs to 14 residues. The CDR3 region has the DNA TGTGCCAGCACCACCTTCTCTGGGGCCAACGTCCTGACTTTC. It is translated as CASTTFSGANVLTF.

The chain links TRBV27 to TRBJ2-6; either TRBD1 or TRBD2 may fit D (5 bases each). CDR3 length: 16 amino acids. The germline gives CDR1 MNHEY, CDR2 SMNVEV (reference sequence). V lost 6 bases, J lost 4 bases, and 16 bases lay in between. CDR3 DNA: TGTGCCAGCAGGTCGCGGTCGGGGCTAGGGGCCAACGTCCTGACTTTC. It is translated as CASRSRSGLGANVLTF.

The chain uses TRBV18 and TRBJ2-1; D is possibly TRBD2 (6 bases). CDR1 is KGHSH and CDR2 is LQKENI in the germline V gene. The CDR3 loop spans 12 amino acids. Trimming took 3 bases from V and 14 from J, leaving 14 bases between them. CDR3 sequence (DNA): TGTGCCAGCTCACCGGGTGGGACGGGAGAGTTCTTC. It specifies CASSPGGTGEFF.

The CDR3 region is CASSPVAGGPAGELFF. CDR3 DNA sequence: TGTGCCAGCAGCCCGGTAGCGGGAGGGCCTGCCGGGGAGCTGTTTTTT. This chain uses TRBV7-2 with TRBJ2-2; 11 bases line up with TRBD2. CDR3 length: 16 residues. The V gene end was trimmed by 5 bases and the J gene end by 6 bases; junction bases not matched to a gene: 8. CDR1 is SGHTA, CDR2 FQGNSA, per germline.

The chain recombines TRBV5-5 with TRBJ2-7, with D possibly TRBD1 on 6 matching bases. V was shortened by 1 base and J by 0 bases, with 8 bases between the two germline ends. The germline V gene encodes CDR1 SGHKS and CDR2 YYEKEE (reference sequence). The CDR3 covers 14 residues. CDR3 nucleotide sequence: TGTGCCAGCAGCTTGACAGGGAACTCCTACGAGCAGTACTTC. Translating it yields CASSLTGNSYEQYF.